This T cell receptor beta chain was captured by sequencing in a study of blood T cell repertoires in COVID-19. The CDR3 covers 13 residues. Germline values: CDR1 SGHRS, CDR2 YFSETQ. V shed 4 bases and J 3 bases; nucleotides not matched to a gene: 3. Using immunoSEQ multiplex PCR, the repertoire was profiled, and TCRdb retains in-frame clones only, with some absent. The data show about 100,000 clones, roughly 92% seen once. The receptor comes from a man aged 70 or older with acute or convalescent COVID-19. The V gene is TRBV5-1, the J gene TRBJ1-1; 7 bases fit TRBD1. Sequencing was performed on peripheral blood. The CDR3 reads CASSRTGDTEAFF. CDR3 nucleotide sequence: TGCGCCAGCAGCCGGACAGGTGACACTGAAGCTTTCTTT.